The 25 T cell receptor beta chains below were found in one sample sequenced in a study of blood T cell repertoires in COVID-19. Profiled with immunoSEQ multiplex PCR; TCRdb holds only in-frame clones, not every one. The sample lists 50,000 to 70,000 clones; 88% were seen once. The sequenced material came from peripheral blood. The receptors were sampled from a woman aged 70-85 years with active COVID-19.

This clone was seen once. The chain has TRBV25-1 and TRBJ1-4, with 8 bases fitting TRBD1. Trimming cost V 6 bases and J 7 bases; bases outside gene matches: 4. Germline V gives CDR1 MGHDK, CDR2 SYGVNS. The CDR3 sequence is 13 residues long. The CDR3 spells CASRDRVFEKLFF. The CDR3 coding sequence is TGTGCCAGCAGGGACAGGGTTTTTGAAAAACTGTTTTTT.

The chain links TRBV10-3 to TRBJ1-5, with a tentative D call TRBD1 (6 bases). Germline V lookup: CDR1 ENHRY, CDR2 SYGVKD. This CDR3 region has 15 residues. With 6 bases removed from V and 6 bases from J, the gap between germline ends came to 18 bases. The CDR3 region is CAISSTGRGGQPQHF. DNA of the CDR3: TGTGCCATCAGCTCCACAGGGAGAGGGGGTCAGCCCCAGCATTTT.

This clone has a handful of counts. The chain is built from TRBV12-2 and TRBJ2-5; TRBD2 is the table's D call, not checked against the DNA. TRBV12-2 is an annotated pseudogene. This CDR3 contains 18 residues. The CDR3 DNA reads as TGTGCAAGTCGCTTAGCCCCCCTTACACGGAGACCCCAAGAGACCCAGTACTTC. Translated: CASRLAPLTRRPQETQYF.

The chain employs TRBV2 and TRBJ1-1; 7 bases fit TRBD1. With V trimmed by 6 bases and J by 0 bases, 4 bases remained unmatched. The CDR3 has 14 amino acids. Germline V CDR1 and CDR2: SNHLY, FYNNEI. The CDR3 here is CASRYRGLNTEAFF. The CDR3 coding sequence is TGTGCCAGCAGGTACAGGGGTCTGAACACTGAAGCTTTCTTT.

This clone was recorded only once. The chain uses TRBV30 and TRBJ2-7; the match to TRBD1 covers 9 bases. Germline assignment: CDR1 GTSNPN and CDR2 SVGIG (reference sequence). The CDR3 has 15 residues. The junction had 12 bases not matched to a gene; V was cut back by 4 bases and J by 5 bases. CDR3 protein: CAWILGDRDRNEQYF. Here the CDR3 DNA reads TGTGCCTGGATCCTGGGGGACAGGGACCGGAACGAGCAGTACTTC.

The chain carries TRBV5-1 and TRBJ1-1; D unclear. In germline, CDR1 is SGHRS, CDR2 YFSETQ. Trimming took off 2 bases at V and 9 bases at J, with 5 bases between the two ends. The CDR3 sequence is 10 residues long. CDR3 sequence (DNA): TGCGCCAGCAGCTTTATTCAAGCTTTCTTT. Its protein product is CASSFIQAFF. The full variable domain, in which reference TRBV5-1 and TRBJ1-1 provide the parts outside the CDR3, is KAGVTQTPRYLIKTRGQQVTLSCSPISGHRSVSWYQQTPGQGLQFLFEYFSETQRNKGNFPGRFSGRQFSNSRSEMNVSTLELGDSALYLCASSFIQAFFGQGTRLTVV.

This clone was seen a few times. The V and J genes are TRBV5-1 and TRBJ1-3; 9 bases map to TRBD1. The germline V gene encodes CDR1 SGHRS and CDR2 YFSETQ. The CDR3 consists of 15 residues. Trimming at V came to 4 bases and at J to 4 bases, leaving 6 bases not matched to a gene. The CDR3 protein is CASSRTGVIGNTIYF. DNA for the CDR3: TGCGCCAGCAGCCGGACAGGGGTAATCGGAAACACCATATATTTT.

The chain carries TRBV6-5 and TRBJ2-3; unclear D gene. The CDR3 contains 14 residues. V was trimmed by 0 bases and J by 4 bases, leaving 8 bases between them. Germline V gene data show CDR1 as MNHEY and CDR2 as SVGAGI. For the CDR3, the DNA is TGTGCCAGCAGTTACTCTTTTGAGGCAGATACGCAGTATTTT. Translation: CASSYSFEADTQYF.

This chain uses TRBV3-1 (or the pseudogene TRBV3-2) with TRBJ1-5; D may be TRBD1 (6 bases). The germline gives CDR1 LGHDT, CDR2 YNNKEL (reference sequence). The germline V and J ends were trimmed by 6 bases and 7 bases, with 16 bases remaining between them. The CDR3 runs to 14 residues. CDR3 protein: CASSYSGDMQPQHF. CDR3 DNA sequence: TGTGCCAGCAGTTACTCAGGGGATATGCAGCCCCAGCATTTT.

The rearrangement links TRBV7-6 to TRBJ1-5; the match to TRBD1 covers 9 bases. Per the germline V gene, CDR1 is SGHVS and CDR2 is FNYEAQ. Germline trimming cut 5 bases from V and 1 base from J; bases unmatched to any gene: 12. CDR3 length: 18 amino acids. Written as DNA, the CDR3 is TGTGCCAGCAGCCTCACCTCCGGGACAGGGCAAAGCAATCAGCCCCAGCATTTT. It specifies CASSLTSGTGQSNQPQHF.

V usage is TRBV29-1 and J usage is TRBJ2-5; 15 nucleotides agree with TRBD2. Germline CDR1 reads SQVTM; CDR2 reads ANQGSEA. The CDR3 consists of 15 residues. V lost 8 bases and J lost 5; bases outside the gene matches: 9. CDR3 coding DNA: TGCAGCTCTGGACTAGCGGGAGGGCACGGGGAGACCCAGTACTTC. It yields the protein CSSGLAGGHGETQYF.

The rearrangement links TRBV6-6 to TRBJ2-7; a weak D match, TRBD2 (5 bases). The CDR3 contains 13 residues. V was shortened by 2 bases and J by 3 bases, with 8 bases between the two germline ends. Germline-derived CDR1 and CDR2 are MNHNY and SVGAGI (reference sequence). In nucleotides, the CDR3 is TGTGCCAGCAGTTACGGAGGATACTACGAGCAGTACTTC. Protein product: CASSYGGYYEQYF.

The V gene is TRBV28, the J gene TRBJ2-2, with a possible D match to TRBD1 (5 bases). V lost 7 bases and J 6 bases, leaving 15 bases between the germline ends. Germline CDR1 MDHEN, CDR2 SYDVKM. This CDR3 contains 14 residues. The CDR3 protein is CASTEPDTAGELFF. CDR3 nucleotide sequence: TGTGCCAGCACCGAACCGGACACGGCCGGGGAGCTGTTTTTT.

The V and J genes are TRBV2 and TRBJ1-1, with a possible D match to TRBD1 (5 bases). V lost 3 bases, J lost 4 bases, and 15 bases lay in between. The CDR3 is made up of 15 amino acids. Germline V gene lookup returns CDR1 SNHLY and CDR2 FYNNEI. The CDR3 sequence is CASSDLGRGGTEAFF. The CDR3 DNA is TGTGCCAGCAGTGACCTCGGTAGGGGTGGCACTGAAGCTTTCTTT.

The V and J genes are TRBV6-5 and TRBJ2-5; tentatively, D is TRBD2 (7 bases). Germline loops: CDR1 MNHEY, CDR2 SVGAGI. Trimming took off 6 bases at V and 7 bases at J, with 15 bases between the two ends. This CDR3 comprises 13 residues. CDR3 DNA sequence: TGTGCCAGCAGAACGGGGGGCGAGGGGACCCAGTACTTC. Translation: CASRTGGEGTQYF.

The CDR3 region is CATSPGGRNGYTF. In DNA form, the CDR3 reads TGTGCCACCAGTCCAGGGGGCCGTAATGGCTACACCTTC. The chain employs TRBV24-1 and TRBJ1-2, with TRBD1 identical over 8 bases. CDR1 KGHDR and CDR2 SFDVKD come from the germline V gene. J lost 6 bases, V lost 6 bases, and 5 bases had no gene match. The CDR3 loop spans 13 amino acids.

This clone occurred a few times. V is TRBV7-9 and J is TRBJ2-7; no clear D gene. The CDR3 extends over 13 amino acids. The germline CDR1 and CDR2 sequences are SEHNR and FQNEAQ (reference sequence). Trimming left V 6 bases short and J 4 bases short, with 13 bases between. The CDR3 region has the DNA TGTGCCAGCAGAAATGGTAGCTCTTACGAGCAGTACTTC. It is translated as CASRNGSSYEQYF.

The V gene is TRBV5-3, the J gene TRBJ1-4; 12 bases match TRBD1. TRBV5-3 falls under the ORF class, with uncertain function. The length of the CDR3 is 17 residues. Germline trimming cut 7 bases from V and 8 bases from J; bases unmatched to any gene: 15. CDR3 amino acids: CARPLGTGGLRNEKLFF. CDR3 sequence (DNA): TGTGCCAGACCCCTCGGGACAGGGGGCTTACGAAACGAAAAACTGTTTTTT.

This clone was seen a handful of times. The CDR3 loop is CASSYSNPGDTEAFF. Written as DNA, the CDR3 is TGTGCCAGCAGTTACTCGAATCCGGGAGACACTGAAGCTTTCTTT. The genes are TRBV6-6 and TRBJ1-1, with D unclear. Germline V gives CDR1 MNHNY, CDR2 SVGAGI (reference sequence). V lost 0 bases to trimming and J lost 3 bases, with 11 bases between them. This CDR3 has 15 amino acids.

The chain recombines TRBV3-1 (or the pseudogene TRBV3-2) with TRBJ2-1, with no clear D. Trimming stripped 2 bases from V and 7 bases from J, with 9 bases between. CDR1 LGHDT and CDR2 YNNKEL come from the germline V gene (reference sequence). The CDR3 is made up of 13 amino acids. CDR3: CASSQYNGNEQFF. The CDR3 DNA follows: TGTGCCAGCAGCCAATATAACGGGAATGAGCAGTTCTTC.

Here the CDR3 DNA reads TGTGCCAGCAGCCCGGGGAGATACAATGAGCAGTTCTTC. Translation: CASSPGRYNEQFF. This rearrangement joins TRBV11-1 to TRBJ2-1, with TRBD2 as a possible D gene (5 bases). V was clipped by 5 bases and J by 4 bases, with 9 bases between them. In germline, CDR1 is SGHAT, CDR2 FQDESV (reference sequence). This CDR3 has 13 residues.

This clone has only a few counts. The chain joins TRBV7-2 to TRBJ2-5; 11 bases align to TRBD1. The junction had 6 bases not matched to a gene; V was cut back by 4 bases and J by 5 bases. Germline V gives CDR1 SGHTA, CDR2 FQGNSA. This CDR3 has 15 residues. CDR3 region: CASSSGTGGTETQYF. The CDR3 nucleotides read TGTGCCAGCAGCTCCGGGACAGGGGGGACGGAGACCCAGTACTTC.

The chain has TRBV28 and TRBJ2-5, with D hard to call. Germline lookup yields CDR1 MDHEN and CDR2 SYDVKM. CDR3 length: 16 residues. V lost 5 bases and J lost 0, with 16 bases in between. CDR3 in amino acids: CASSRAAYRNQETQYF. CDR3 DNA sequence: TGTGCCAGCAGTCGTGCGGCCTATAGGAACCAAGAGACCCAGTACTTC.

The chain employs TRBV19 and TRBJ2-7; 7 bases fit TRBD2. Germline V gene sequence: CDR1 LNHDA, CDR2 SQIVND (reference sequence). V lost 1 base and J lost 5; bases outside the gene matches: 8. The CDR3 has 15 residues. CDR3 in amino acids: CASSIGERDRNEQYF. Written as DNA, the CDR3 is TGTGCCAGTAGTATAGGAGAGCGGGATCGAAACGAGCAGTACTTC.

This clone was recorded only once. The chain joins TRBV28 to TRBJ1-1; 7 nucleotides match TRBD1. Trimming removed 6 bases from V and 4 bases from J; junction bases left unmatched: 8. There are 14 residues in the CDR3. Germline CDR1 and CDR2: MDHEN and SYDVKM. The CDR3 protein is CASRKQGPSTEAFF. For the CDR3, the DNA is TGTGCCAGCAGGAAACAGGGGCCATCCACTGAAGCTTTCTTT.